This T cell receptor beta chain was captured in a study of blood T cells in healthy people across ages. At least ten counts were recorded for this clonotype. The CDR3 loop spans 14 amino acids. Per the germline V gene, CDR1 is SGDLS and CDR2 is YYNGEE. Trimming removed 1 base at V and 2 bases at J, with 9 bases between. A second PCR of 7 to 11 cycles used a sample-barcoded 5' primer and a J-beta primer mix. TCRdb passed the 5' RACE reads through MiXCR, listing each CDR3 protein once. The data contain approximately 290,000 distinct CDR3 sequences, roughly 26% of them singletons. Per sample, no less than 5.5 micrograms of total RNA were extracted.

The origin of this receptor is a woman in her 70s in good health. The rearrangement links TRBV9 to TRBJ2-5; possibly TRBD1 for D (6 bases). Source material: blood. The CDR3 DNA sequence: TGTGCCAGCAGCGTATCGGACAGACAAGAGACCCAGTACTTC. Its translation: CASSVSDRQETQYF.